One and the same sample provided the 26 T cell receptor beta chains below, sequenced in a study of STAT5B mutations in CD4+ large granular lymphocyte leukemia. The protocol was immunoSEQ multiplex PCR, while the TCRdb copy is restricted to in-frame clones and leaves out a portion. The table lists about 3,300 clones, over 75% of them singletons. Sequencing was done on a sample of CD4+ T cells from blood buffy coats. All receptors derive from a human donor in good health.

This sequence joins TRBV6-5 and TRBJ2-7; 11 bases align to TRBD1. The CDR3 consists of 15 residues. CDR1 is MNHEY, CDR2 SVGAGI, per germline. V shed 1 base, J shed 2 bases, and the junction held 1 base outside the gene matches. The CDR3 DNA is TGTGCCAGCAGTTACTTGGGACAGGGGGCCTACGAGCAGTACTTC. Protein: CASSYLGQGAYEQYF.

The V call is TRBV14, the J call TRBJ2-5, with TRBD1 identical over 8 bases. The junction had 5 bases not matched to a gene; V was cut back by 4 bases and J by 1 base. CDR3 length: 15 residues. Germline lookup yields CDR1 SGHDN and CDR2 FVKESK. CDR3 bases: TGTGCCAGCAGCCGACAGGGGTGGGCCCAAGAGACCCAGTACTTC. As protein: CASSRQGWAQETQYF.

CDR3 residues: CASSIPGLAGAETQYF. In DNA form, the CDR3 reads TGTGCCAGCAGCATTCCGGGACTAGCGGGAGCGGAGACCCAGTACTTC. This chain connects TRBV7-3 to TRBJ2-5; 14 bases map to TRBD2. The CDR3 runs to 16 residues. Germline V CDR1 and CDR2: SGHTA, FQGTGA. The V and J ends lost 5 bases and 5 bases, in that order; junction bases with no gene match: 7.

V gene TRBV6-1 combines with J gene TRBJ1-1, with no clear D. The V and J ends lost 2 bases and 0 bases respectively, with 13 bases between them. The CDR3 is 16 residues long. CDR1 is MNHNS and CDR2 is SASEGT in the germline V gene. CDR3 region: CASSESGRVMNTEAFF. DNA for the CDR3: TGTGCCAGCAGTGAAAGCGGGAGGGTCATGAACACTGAAGCTTTCTTT.

The chain uses TRBV27 and TRBJ1-6, with D hard to call. CDR3 length: 12 residues. Trimming cost V 5 bases and J 8 bases, with 7 bases left between them. Germline CDR1 reads MNHEY; CDR2 reads SMNVEV (reference sequence). CDR3 in DNA: TGTGCCAGCAGTACTTATCATTCACCCCTCCACTTT. Translation gives CASSTYHSPLHF.

This clone is large by share. The chain uses TRBV6-1 and TRBJ1-1; D ambiguous. The CDR3 totals 14 residues. Trimming took 4 bases from V and 2 from J, leaving 11 bases between them. Per germline, CDR1 MNHNS and CDR2 SASEGT. Here the CDR3 reads CASSVEQTNTEAFF. CDR3 coding DNA: TGTGCCAGCAGTGTGGAACAGACCAACACTGAAGCTTTCTTT.

This rearrangement joins TRBV25-1 to TRBJ1-1, with 11 bases fitting TRBD1. This CDR3 has 14 residues. Germline loops: CDR1 MGHDK, CDR2 SYGVNS. V shed 10 bases and J 5 bases; nucleotides not matched to a gene: 9. The CDR3 protein is CATADRGLVTEAFF. CDR3 nucleotides: TGTGCCACCGCGGACAGGGGGCTTGTGACTGAAGCTTTCTTT.

J is TRBJ2-1 and V is TRBV7-9; TRBD1 aligns across 10 bases. Losses at the gene ends were 4 bases for V and 8 bases for J; bases not matched to a gene: 8. The CDR3 sequence is 15 residues long. Germline CDR1 is SEHNR and CDR2 is FQNEAQ (reference sequence). In nucleotides, the CDR3 is TGTGCCAGCAGCTACGGGACAGGGGAGATGGATGAGCAGTTCTTC. Translating it yields CASSYGTGEMDEQFF. Based on the CDR3 plus reference TRBV7-9 and TRBJ2-1, the full variable domain is DTGVSQNPRHKITKRGQNVTFRCDPISEHNRLYWYRQTLGQGPEFLTYFQNEAQLEKSRLLSDRFSAERPKGSFSTLEIQRTEQGDSAMYLCASSYGTGEMDEQFFGPGTRLTVL.

This sequence joins TRBV6-5 and TRBJ2-7; D possibly corresponds to TRBD2 (5 bases). Germline-derived CDR1 and CDR2 are MNHEY and SVGAGI. V was clipped by 0 bases and J by 2 bases, with 14 bases between them. The CDR3 is 16 amino acids. This CDR3 is CASSYSVSAEAYEQYF. The CDR3 DNA reads as TGTGCCAGCAGTTACTCGGTATCGGCGGAGGCCTACGAGCAGTACTTC.

The rearrangement joins TRBV7-6 to TRBJ2-7; TRBD1 is a possible D gene (6 bases). The CDR3 sequence is 12 residues long. Trimming removed 6 bases at V and 6 bases at J, with 12 bases between. Germline CDR1 reads SGHVS; CDR2 reads FNYEAQ. The CDR3 region has the DNA TGTGCCAGCAGTGCAGGGGCCGGCGAGCAGTACTTC. This codes for CASSAGAGEQYF.

The V gene is TRBV19, the J gene TRBJ2-7, with 13 bases identical to TRBD2. CDR3 length equals 15 residues. Per the germline V gene, CDR1 is LNHDA and CDR2 is SQIVND (reference sequence). V lost 1 base, J lost 7 bases, and 4 bases stayed unmatched. The DNA of the CDR3 is TGTGCCAGTAGTATAGTAGGACTAGCGGGAGTGGAGCAGTACTTC. Its protein product is CASSIVGLAGVEQYF.

The genes are TRBV7-9 and TRBJ1-6; TRBD1 aligns across 7 bases. Germline-derived CDR1 and CDR2 are SEHNR and FQNEAQ (reference sequence). The CDR3 covers 14 residues. CDR3 region: CAGQGDSDNSPLHF. CDR3 DNA sequence: TGTGCAGGCCAGGGGGATTCGGACAATTCACCCCTCCACTTT.

The chain is built from TRBV14 and TRBJ2-1; TRBD1 aligns across 7 bases. V lost 4 bases, J lost 2 bases, and 5 bases stayed unmatched. Germline lookup yields CDR1 SGHDN and CDR2 FVKESK. CDR3 length equals 15 residues. CDR3 coding DNA: TGTGCCAGCAGCCCCACAGGGGCGGCCTACAATGAGCAGTTCTTC. Translating it yields CASSPTGAAYNEQFF.

The chain couples TRBV9 to TRBJ1-2, with 9 bases lining up with TRBD1. The CDR3 loop spans 13 amino acids. V gave up 4 bases and J gave up 10 bases; unmatched junction bases: 8. The germline gives CDR1 SGDLS, CDR2 YYNGEE. The CDR3: CASSPGTGRAYTF. In nucleotides, the CDR3 is TGTGCCAGCAGCCCCGGGACAGGGAGAGCCTACACCTTC.

This clone was seen only a few times. CDR3 amino acids: CASSAAGTGPYEQYF. The DNA of the CDR3 is TGTGCCAGTAGTGCAGCCGGGACAGGGCCCTACGAGCAGTACTTC. The chain has TRBV19 and TRBJ2-7, with 9 bases lining up with TRBD1. V dropped 5 bases and J dropped 2; count of bases not matched to a gene: 7. The CDR3 length is 15 residues. Germline lookup yields CDR1 LNHDA and CDR2 SQIVND (reference sequence).

This rearrangement joins TRBV2 to TRBJ2-4, with 13 bases matching TRBD2. Losses at the gene ends were 2 bases for V and 7 bases for J; bases not matched to a gene: 8. CDR3 size: 17 residues. Germline V gene sequence: CDR1 SNHLY, CDR2 FYNNEI. CDR3 sequence: CASSEPGLAGELNIQYF. The CDR3 DNA sequence: TGTGCCAGCAGTGAACCCGGACTAGCGGGAGAATTGAACATTCAGTACTTC.

The genes are TRBV28 and TRBJ2-7, with a tentative D call TRBD2 (5 bases). In germline, CDR1 is MDHEN, CDR2 SYDVKM. Trimming took 8 bases from V and 2 from J, leaving 19 bases between them. This CDR3 has 15 residues. The CDR3 sequence is CASASPGDLTYEQYF. DNA for the CDR3: TGTGCCAGCGCCTCTCCCGGGGATTTAACCTACGAGCAGTACTTC.

The chain uses TRBV5-5 and TRBJ1-1; 11 nucleotides align to TRBD1. The CDR3 length is 14 residues. Germline CDR1 reads SGHKS; CDR2 reads YYEKEE (reference sequence). V lost 2 bases to trimming and J lost 5 bases; unmatched junction nucleotides: 2. CDR3 sequence (DNA): TGTGCCAGCAGCTTAGGGACAGGGGGTACTGAAGCTTTCTTT. Translating it yields CASSLGTGGTEAFF.

This clone was counted a few times. The V call is TRBV4-3, the J call TRBJ2-3; D is ambiguous. CDR3 size: 14 residues. Germline V gene lookup returns CDR1 LGHNA and CDR2 YSLEER. Trimming took 1 base from V and 2 from J, leaving 7 bases between them. CDR3 amino acids: CASSQGTTTDTQYF. The CDR3, as DNA: TGCGCCAGCAGCCAAGGAACTACCACAGATACGCAGTATTTT.

This chain joins TRBV11-2 and TRBJ1-2, with D hard to call. Trimming left V 3 bases short and J 6 bases short, with 17 bases between. Germline CDR1 and CDR2: SGHAT and FQNNGV. The CDR3 has 15 amino acids. The CDR3 DNA reads TGTGCCAGCAGCTTTGACGCGGGAACCCTTCATGGCTACACCTTC. It specifies CASSFDAGTLHGYTF.

The chain combines TRBV10-3 with TRBJ2-1, with 14 nucleotides matching TRBD2. The V gene's germline CDR1 is ENHRY and CDR2 SYGVKD. The length of the CDR3 is 16 residues. J was trimmed by 5 bases and V by 7 bases; bases with no gene match: 7. The CDR3 region has the DNA TGTGCCATCAACGAGACTAGCGGGAGGGCAAACAATGAGCAGTTCTTC. This translates into CAINETSGRANNEQFF.

The gene calls are TRBV2 and TRBJ2-7; no reliable D call. CDR3 size: 10 residues. The V gene's germline CDR1 is SNHLY and CDR2 FYNNEI. V dropped 7 bases and J dropped 5 bases, with 6 bases sitting between them. As DNA, the CDR3 is TGTGCCAGCAATCTTGACGAGCAGTACTTC. This encodes CASNLDEQYF.

The chain recombines TRBV9 with TRBJ2-1, with no clear D. V lost 0 bases and J lost 0, with 10 bases in between. The V gene's germline CDR1 is SGDLS and CDR2 YYNGEE. The CDR3 runs to 16 residues. CDR3 coding DNA: TGTGCCAGCAGCGTAGCTACACGGGTCTCCTACAATGAGCAGTTCTTC. Its protein is CASSVATRVSYNEQFF.

The chain has TRBV9 and TRBJ2-7; D is possibly TRBD1 or TRBD2 (5 bases each). V lost 1 base, J lost 4 bases, and 15 bases lay in between. CDR3 size: 15 residues. CDR1 is SGDLS, CDR2 YYNGEE, per germline. In nucleotides, the CDR3 is TGTGCCAGCAGCGTATCTTCCGGGACGCCATACGAGCAGTACTTC. Translation: CASSVSSGTPYEQYF.

The CDR3, as DNA: TGCAGCGTTGTTTCGGCCTACGAGCAGTACTTC. Translation: CSVVSAYEQYF. The J gene is TRBJ2-7, the V gene TRBV29-1; D not resolved. CDR1 is SQVTM, CDR2 ANQGSEA, per germline. There are 11 residues in the CDR3. Trimming shortened V by 4 bases and J by 2 bases, and 6 bases separated the two germline ends.

The gene calls are TRBV15 and TRBJ2-1, with no clear D. The V end was cut by 1 base, the J end by 8 bases, with 3 bases between. The CDR3 loop spans 11 amino acids. The germline CDR1 and CDR2 sequences are LNHNV and YYDKDF (reference sequence). The DNA of the CDR3 is TGTGCCACCAGCAGAGCCGATGAGCAGTTCTTC. Protein sequence: CATSRADEQFF.